These T cell receptor beta chains were read from a single sample in a study of cytomegalovirus exposure and HLA in healthy donors. Sequencing used immunoSEQ multiplex PCR; TCRdb keeps in-frame clones, though not all of them. The sample consists of more than 95,000 clones, more than 80% of them appearing once. The sequenced sample consisted of PBMCs. These TCRs come from a young man in good health and CMV-seronegative. CDR3s include the opening cysteine and the closing phenylalanine or tryptophan. Fields, in order: J gene, clone size, V gene, CDR3 protein. Clone size is not always given. Where it is, it says once, few, many or a class for expanded clones.

TRBJ1-3,NA,TRBV28,CASSFLLRDRGPGNTIYF
TRBJ1-1,NA,TRBV7-3,CASSLQGNTEAFF
TRBJ2-1,NA,TRBV7-9,CASSLAAGEAEQFF
TRBJ2-2,few,TRBV9,CASSVATGGVNTGELFF
TRBJ2-3,NA,TRBV7-2,CASSRTGALGPDTQYF
TRBJ2-5,NA,TRBV7-8,CASSSNGRGETQYF
TRBJ2-1,once,TRBV12-2,CASRLACGRFNEQFF
TRBJ1-1,NA,TRBV21-1,CASSNWGGSTEAFF
TRBJ2-7,NA,TRBV7-2,CASSLSAGGPKEQYF
TRBJ1-1,NA,TRBV7-8,CASSLYRTGVDTEAFF
TRBJ1-1,NA,TRBV11-3,CASSDPGNTEAFF
TRBJ1-2,once,TRBV6-6,CASSSDSYGYTF
TRBJ1-2,NA,TRBV7-9,CSSSLGGGGYTF
TRBJ2-5,NA,TRBV19,CASSPPGGTGDQETQYF
TRBJ2-7,NA,TRBV19,CASTGLHSYEQYF
TRBJ2-2,NA,TRBV6-1,CASSRLAGSTGELFF
TRBJ2-3,NA,TRBV5-4,CASSLGGRTDTQYF
TRBJ2-1,NA,TRBV9,CASSATGLNEQFF
TRBJ2-7,NA,TRBV4-3,CASSPKGKREGTYEQYF
TRBJ1-4,NA,TRBV15,CATSRALTVREKLFF
TRBJ1-2,NA,TRBV28,CASTLSPYGYTF
TRBJ2-5,few,TRBV5-3,CARSLVSGRARTATQYF